These T cell receptor beta chains were read from a single sample in a study of blood T cell repertoires in COVID-19. The table came from immunoSEQ multiplex PCR; TCRdb's copy has only in-frame clones and leaves some out. Of more than 150,000 clones listed, around 80% are singletons. The sample consisted of peripheral blood. All receptors come from a woman between 50 and 59 years old with acute or convalescent COVID-19. CDR3s include the opening cysteine and the closing phenylalanine or tryptophan. A D gene is named only where the DNA matches it firmly. The listing skips clone size in some rows; elsewhere it reads once, few, many or a size class.

clone_size	v_call	d_call	j_call	cdr3_aa	cdr3_nt
.	TRBV4-2	TRBD1	TRBJ1-1	CASSQGPQGASTEAFF	TGTGCCAGCAGTCAGGGACCGCAGGGGGCTAGCACTGAAGCTTTCTTT
.	TRBV5-1	.	TRBJ2-2	CASSSPGGGITGELFF	TGCGCCAGCAGCTCACCCGGGGGAGGAATCACCGGGGAGCTGTTTTTT
.	TRBV7-2	.	TRBJ1-4	CASSARGEKLFF	TGTGCCAGCAGCGCCAGGGGTGAAAAACTGTTTTTT
.	TRBV12-3/TRBV12-4	.	TRBJ1-2	CASSNGQGSGYTF	TGTGCCAGCAGCAACGGGCAGGGCTCGGGCTACACCTTC
.	TRBV14	.	TRBJ1-5	CASSQESAQHF	TGTGCCAGCAGCCAAGAATCAGCCCAGCATTTT
.	TRBV6-6	.	TRBJ2-7	CASSLTTSDSSPPYEQYF	TGTGCCAGCAGTCTCACTACCTCGGACAGCTCACCCCCATACGAGCAGTACTTC
once	TRBV4-2	TRBD2	TRBJ2-5	CASSQDGTPSSGLTQYF	TGTGCCAGCAGCCAAGATGGGACCCCCTCTAGCGGCCTAACCCAGTACTTC
.	TRBV6-1	.	TRBJ1-1	CASSEYFNAEAFF	TGTGCCAGCAGTGAATACTTTAATGCTGAAGCTTTCTTT
.	TRBV7-3	TRBD2	TRBJ2-1	CASSLGLAGNEQFF	TGTGCCAGCAGCTTAGGGCTAGCGGGCAATGAGCAGTTCTTC
.	TRBV9	.	TRBJ1-2	CASSVTAGLGYTF	TGTGCCAGCAGCGTCACAGCAGGGCTTGGCTACACCTTC
.	TRBV9	TRBD2	TRBJ2-3	CASSVAGGWEDTQYF	TGTGCCAGCAGCGTAGCGGGGGGATGGGAAGATACGCAGTATTTT
once	TRBV6-2/TRBV6-3	TRBD2	TRBJ2-7	CASSRTSGGAYEQYF	TGTGCCAGCAGTCGAACTAGCGGGGGAGCCTACGAGCAGTACTTC
.	TRBV27	TRBD1	TRBJ2-1	CASRGGSSYNEQFF	TGTGCCAGTAGAGGGGGCAGCTCCTACAATGAGCAGTTCTTC
.	TRBV4-3	.	TRBJ2-1	CASSQGWGLSSYNEQFF	TGCGCCAGCAGCCAAGGCTGGGGGCTGAGCTCCTACAATGAGCAGTTCTTC
.	TRBV2	TRBD1	TRBJ1-6	CASSDRDRASPLHF	TGTGCCAGCAGTGATAGGGACAGGGCATCACCCCTCCACTTT
.	TRBV5-1	TRBD2	TRBJ2-2	CASSFGSGMSTGELFF	TGCGCCAGCAGCTTCGGGAGCGGGATGAGTACCGGGGAGCTGTTTTTT
.	TRBV29-1	TRBD2	TRBJ2-7	CSVESMTSGRGTYEQYF	TGCAGCGTTGAATCTATGACTAGCGGGAGAGGCACCTACGAGCAGTACTTC
.	TRBV7-9	.	TRBJ1-6	CASSRGQPDSPLHF	TGTGCCAGCAGCCGTGGACAGCCGGATTCACCCCTCCACTTT
once	TRBV7-2	.	TRBJ2-5	CASSLGDRTRGHQETQYF	TGTGCCAGCAGCTTAGGCGACAGGACTAGAGGTCACCAAGAGACCCAGTACTTC
few	TRBV6-4	.	TRBJ2-2	CASSAETGPGELFF	TGTGCCAGCAGTGCCGAAACAGGGCCCGGGGAGCTGTTTTTT
.	TRBV7-9	.	TRBJ2-3	CASSLLFTDTQYF	TGTGCCAGCAGCTTACTGTTCACAGATACGCAGTATTTT
few	TRBV24-1	TRBD2	TRBJ2-3	CATSEPSGISTDTQYF	TGTGCCACCAGTGAACCTAGCGGGATTAGCACAGATACGCAGTATTTT
few	TRBV19	TRBD1	TRBJ1-2	CASRVNRGKGYGYTF	TGTGCCAGTAGGGTCAACAGGGGGAAGGGCTATGGCTACACCTTC
once	TRBV28	.	TRBJ1-1	CASGEGGRNTEAFF	TGTGCCAGCGGCGAGGGGGGGCGAAACACTGAAGCTTTCTTT
.	TRBV19	.	TRBJ2-2	CARAKTGNTGELFF	TGTGCCAGAGCAAAGACAGGGAACACCGGGGAGCTGTTTTTT
.	TRBV10-3	TRBD2	TRBJ2-2	CAISESGGLAGVPGELFF	TGTGCCATCAGTGAGTCGGGAGGACTAGCGGGAGTTCCCGGGGAGCTGTTTTTT
.	TRBV6-5	TRBD2	TRBJ2-7	CASRSGLAHEQYF	TGTGCCAGCAGGTCAGGACTAGCCCACGAGCAGTACTTC
.	TRBV10-3	TRBD1	TRBJ1-1	CATRLNNQGAISEAFF	TGTGCCACCCGATTAAACAACCAGGGGGCAATAAGTGAAGCTTTCTTT
.	TRBV25-1	TRBD2	TRBJ2-1	CASGTSGRAAPYNEQFF	TGTGCCAGCGGGACTAGCGGGAGAGCGGCCCCCTACAATGAGCAGTTCTTC
.	TRBV7-2	.	TRBJ1-1	CASSHRRGGLNTEAFF	TGTGCCAGCAGCCACCGTCGGGGGGGGCTGAACACTGAAGCTTTCTTT
.	TRBV27	TRBD1	TRBJ1-5	CASRETSAGQGGHQPQHF	TGTGCCAGCAGAGAGACCTCCGCCGGACAGGGTGGTCATCAGCCCCAGCATTTT
.	TRBV7-3	.	TRBJ1-3	CASSLDRYSGNTIYF	TGTGCCAGCAGCCTTGACAGATACTCTGGAAACACCATATATTTT
.	TRBV29-1	TRBD1	TRBJ1-2	CSVPGQPGYGYTF	TGCAGCGTACCGGGACAGCCGGGTTATGGCTACACCTTC
.	TRBV28	TRBD2	TRBJ2-5	CASSEAGEETQYF	TGTGCCAGCAGTGAGGCGGGGGAAGAGACCCAGTACTTC
.	TRBV18	.	TRBJ1-4	CASSLLNGKLFF	TGTGCCAGCTCACTCCTTAACGGAAAACTGTTTTTT
.	TRBV7-3	.	TRBJ2-1	CASSPHSSYNEQFF	TGTGCCAGCAGCCCTCATAGTTCCTACAATGAGCAGTTCTTC
.	TRBV4-3	TRBD2	TRBJ2-3	CASSRSTSGGTDTQYF	TGCGCCAGCAGCCGATCGACTAGCGGGGGCACAGATACGCAGTATTTT
.	TRBV7-6	.	TRBJ1-2	CASSLREGVAGGYTF	TGTGCCAGCAGCTTAAGAGAGGGGGTAGCGGGCGGCTACACCTTC
.	TRBV9	TRBD1	TRBJ1-3	CASSPPSAGTATNTIYF	TGTGCCAGCAGCCCCCCCTCGGCGGGGACAGCGACGAACACCATATATTTT
.	TRBV7-9	.	TRBJ1-4	CASSLGGVNSGNLFF	TGTGCCAGCAGCTTAGGGGGGGTTAATTCTGGAAATCTGTTTTTT
.	TRBV2	TRBD1	TRBJ1-2	CASSGGTGGRYYGYTF	TGTGCCAGCAGCGGCGGGACAGGGGGAAGGTACTATGGCTACACCTTC
.	TRBV7-9	.	TRBJ2-1	CASSPTGYNEQFF	TGTGCCAGCAGCCCGACAGGATACAATGAGCAGTTCTTC
.	TRBV19	.	TRBJ2-1	CASRQGGSTYNEQFF	TGTGCCAGTAGGCAGGGAGGCAGCACCTACAATGAGCAGTTCTTC
.	TRBV9	.	TRBJ2-3	CASSVSPGQGGTDTQYF	TGTGCCAGCAGCGTATCCCCTGGACAGGGAGGGACAGATACGCAGTATTTT
.	TRBV20-1	TRBD1	TRBJ2-7	CSASPGTGQVRYF	TGCAGTGCTAGTCCGGGGACAGGGCAAGTAAGGTACTTC